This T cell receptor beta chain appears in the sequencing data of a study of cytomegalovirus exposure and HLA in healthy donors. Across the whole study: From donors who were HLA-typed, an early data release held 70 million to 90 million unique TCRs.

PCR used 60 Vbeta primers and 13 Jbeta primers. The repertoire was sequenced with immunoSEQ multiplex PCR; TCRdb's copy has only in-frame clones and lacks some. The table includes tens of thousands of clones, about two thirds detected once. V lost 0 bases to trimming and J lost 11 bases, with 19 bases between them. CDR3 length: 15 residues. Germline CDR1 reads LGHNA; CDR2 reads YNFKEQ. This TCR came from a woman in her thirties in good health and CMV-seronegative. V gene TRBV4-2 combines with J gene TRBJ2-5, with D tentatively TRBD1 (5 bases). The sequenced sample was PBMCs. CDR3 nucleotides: TGTGCCAGCAGCCAAGATAGGGGTGGTAAGGGGCCACAGTACTTC. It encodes CASSQDRGGKGPQYF.